A selection of T cell receptor beta chains follows, all from one sample in a study of spatial heterogeneity in lung cancer. TCRdb re-derived calls from the 5' RACE reads in MiXCR, one entry per CDR3 protein. The table records 11,000 to 15,000 distinct CDR3 sequences, 10% of them present only once. The sequences come from PBMCs, collected at surgery. These receptors were obtained from a male donor with early-stage non-small cell lung cancer. CDR3s include the opening cysteine and the closing phenylalanine or tryptophan. Fields, in order: V gene, clone size, D gene, J gene, CDR3 DNA, CDR3 protein. D genes are given only for firm matches. Rows may omit the clone size; those that give it use once, few, many or a size class.

>TRBV29-1|many|-|TRBJ1-1
TGCAGCGTTTCTCAGGGCCCACAACCGAACACTGAAGCTTTCTTT
CSVSQGPQPNTEAFF
>TRBV29-1|once|-|TRBJ2-1
TGCAGCGTGAGGGACGAGAGCTCCTACAATGAGCAGTTCTTC
CSVRDESSYNEQFF
>TRBV5-1|many|-|TRBJ2-2
TGCGCCAGCATAGAGAGTCAGAACACCGGGGAGCTGTTTTTT
CASIESQNTGELFF
>TRBV27|-|-|TRBJ1-2
TGTGCCAGCGTGGTAGAGAGCTATGGCTACACCTTC
CASVVESYGYTF
>TRBV28|many|TRBD1|TRBJ1-6
TGTGCCAGCAGTGCCCGGACAGGGAATAATTCACCCCTCCACTTT
CASSARTGNNSPLHF
>TRBV20-1|many|-|TRBJ2-2
TGCAGTGCTAGAGATTTGACCAAAGGGGGGGAGCTGTTTTTT
CSARDLTKGGELFF
>TRBV28|many|-|TRBJ1-2
TGTGCCAGCAGTTTAAGGGAAAGAGGCTACACCTTC
CASSLRERGYTF
>TRBV20-1|-|-|TRBJ1-5
TGCAGTGCTTTGGGGGGGAATCAGCCCCAGCATTTT
CSALGGNQPQHF
>TRBV7-9|many|-|TRBJ1-3
TGTGCCAGCAGCCCGACAGTGGACTCTGGAAACACCATATATTTT
CASSPTVDSGNTIYF
>TRBV2|few|-|TRBJ1-1
TGTGCCAGCAGAGGAGGCGCGGGAATGTACACTGAAGCTTTCTTT
CASRGGAGMYTEAFF
>TRBV20-1|-|-|TRBJ1-4
TGCAGTGCTAGAGATAGGGGGGCGAGTAGTAATGAAAAACTGTTTTTT
CSARDRGASSNEKLFF
>TRBV6-2/TRBV6-3|-|-|TRBJ2-1
TGTGCCAGCAATCTGGAGGCCTACAATGAGCAGTTCTTC
CASNLEAYNEQFF
>TRBV27|many|-|TRBJ2-1
TGTGCCAGCAGTTTATCTAGGACCACCAATCAGCAGTTCTTC
CASSLSRTTNQQFF
>TRBV7-2|-|TRBD2|TRBJ2-1
TGTGCCAGCAGCTTAGAAGGTAGCGGGAATCTGGCCAATGAGCAGTTCTTC
CASSLEGSGNLANEQFF
>TRBV3-1|-|TRBD2|TRBJ2-2
TGTGCCAGCAGCCAAACTAGCGGGCGTAACACCGGGGAGCTGTTTTTT
CASSQTSGRNTGELFF
>TRBV27|-|-|TRBJ1-2
TGTGCCAGCAGCCGACAAGTTAGCTATGGCTACACCTTC
CASSRQVSYGYTF
>TRBV6-6|many|-|TRBJ2-1
TGTGCCAGCAGTTACTCAAGCGGGCAGGGTTCCTACAATGAGCAGTTCTTC
CASSYSSGQGSYNEQFF
>TRBV3-1|many|TRBD2|TRBJ2-7
TGTGCCAGCAGCCTCCAACTAGCGGGGGAGCAGTACTTC
CASSLQLAGEQYF
>TRBV6-5|many|TRBD1|TRBJ2-6
TGTGCCAGCAGTGACGGACAGGGATTTTCTGGGGCCAACGTCCTGACTTTC
CASSDGQGFSGANVLTF
>TRBV25-1|many|TRBD1|TRBJ1-1
TGTGCCAGCAGTCTCATAGGGGGAACAGGGGTCGCTTTCTTT
CASSLIGGTGVAFF
>TRBV7-6|-|-|TRBJ2-7
TGTGCCAGCAGCTTAGACGTAGTGGGAGCCGCTTACGAGCAGTACTTC
CASSLDVVGAAYEQYF
>TRBV4-2|many|TRBD1|TRBJ2-2
TGTGCCAGCAGCCAGGGACAGCCCGCGAACACCGGGGAGCTGTTTTTT
CASSQGQPANTGELFF
>TRBV7-2|-|-|TRBJ2-4
TGTGCCAGCAGCCTGATGGGAGGAAGGAACATTCAGTACTTC
CASSLMGGRNIQYF
>TRBV5-8|many|-|TRBJ1-3
TGTGCCAGCAGCTTTGCAGGGAACTCTGGAAACACCATATATTTT
CASSFAGNSGNTIYF
>TRBV5-1|-|-|TRBJ2-5
TGCGCCAGCAGCCCCCGTGGGGGAGAAGAGACCCAGTACTTC
CASSPRGGEETQYF
>TRBV6-1|few|-|TRBJ1-1
TGTGCCAGCAGTGTCGGTCCAATCGACGAAGCTTTCTTT
CASSVGPIDEAFF
>TRBV11-3|medium-sized|-|TRBJ1-1
TGTGCCAGCAGCTTGCAGGCCCGCACTGAAGCTTTCTTT
CASSLQARTEAFF
>TRBV15|many|-|TRBJ1-6
TGTGCCACCAGCAGAGATCGCGACAGCTCTAATTCACCCCTCCACTTT
CATSRDRDSSNSPLHF
>TRBV2|many|-|TRBJ1-2
TGTGCCAGCAGTGAAGTTCTCTGGAACAGCTATGGCTACACCTTC
CASSEVLWNSYGYTF
>TRBV27|many|-|TRBJ2-5
TGTGCCAGCAGCTCACCTAGGGAAGAGACCCAGTACTTC
CASSSPREETQYF
>TRBV7-2|medium-sized|-|TRBJ1-3
TGTGCCAGCAGCTTATACTCCGGAACAGGCGCTGAAAACACCATATATTTT
CASSLYSGTGAENTIYF
>TRBV18|-|-|TRBJ1-6
TGTACCAGCTCACCAGCGGGAAGCTCCTATAATTCACCCCTCCACTTT
CTSSPAGSSYNSPLHF
>TRBV7-9|many|-|TRBJ2-5
TGTGCCAGCAGCACAACCGGGGGCGAAGAGACCCAGTACTTC
CASSTTGGEETQYF
>TRBV2|few|-|TRBJ1-3
TGTGCCAGCGGGACGGTGGCAGGGAGAAACACCATATATTTT
CASGTVAGRNTIYF
>TRBV5-8|many|-|TRBJ1-4
TGTGCCAGCAGCTTGACGAATTTT
CASSLTNF
>TRBV2|-|-|TRBJ2-7
TGTGCCAGCAGTGATGCACCACAGTCCTACGAGCAGTACTTC
CASSDAPQSYEQYF
>TRBV12-3/TRBV12-4|many|-|TRBJ1-5
TGTGCCAGCAGTTGGGGCCGAGACAATCAGCCCCAGCATTTT
CASSWGRDNQPQHF
>TRBV29-1|few|-|TRBJ2-7
TGCAGCGTTGAGGACTCCTACGAGCAGTACTTC
CSVEDSYEQYF
>TRBV6-2/TRBV6-3|-|-|TRBJ1-5
TGTGCCAGCAGCCCCTGGGACGTTCAGCCCCAGCATTTT
CASSPWDVQPQHF
>TRBV5-1|many|TRBD2|TRBJ2-1
TGCGCCAGCAGCTTTGGTCCGAGCGGGAAGTACAATGAGCAGTTCTTC
CASSFGPSGKYNEQFF
>TRBV5-1|many|TRBD1|TRBJ2-1
TGCGCCAGCAGCCCCCGACAGGGGCCCAATGAGCAGTTCTTC
CASSPRQGPNEQFF
>TRBV12-3/TRBV12-4|many|TRBD1|TRBJ1-5
TGTGCCAGCAGTTTTCGACAGGGGATGGGGGAGCCCCAGCATTTT
CASSFRQGMGEPQHF
>TRBV5-6|-|-|TRBJ2-1
TGTGCCAGCAGTTTGGACACCTACAATGAGCAGTTCTTC
CASSLDTYNEQFF
>TRBV10-1|many|TRBD2|TRBJ2-1
TGCGCCAGCCGCCCGGGACTAGCGGACAATGAGCAGTTCTTC
CASRPGLADNEQFF
>TRBV7-2|many|TRBD2|TRBJ2-3
TGTGCCAGCAGCTTAGGCTTCCCAGCGGGAGTTTGGACAGATACGCAGTATTTT
CASSLGFPAGVWTDTQYF
>TRBV12-3/TRBV12-4|many|TRBD1|TRBJ1-2
TGTGCCAGCAGCGGACAGGGCAATAACTATGGCTACACCTTC
CASSGQGNNYGYTF
>TRBV27|few|TRBD1|TRBJ1-1
TGTGCCAGCAGGGAGGGGGCAGGGAACACTGAAGCTTTCTTT
CASREGAGNTEAFF
>TRBV7-8|few|TRBD1|TRBJ2-5
TGTGCCAGCAGCTTACTGACAGGGGCGGAGACCCAGTACTTC
CASSLLTGAETQYF
>TRBV20-1|few|TRBD2|TRBJ2-1
TGCAGTGCTAGCGGGGGGGCGCAAGGCAATGAGCAGTTCTTC
CSASGGAQGNEQFF
>TRBV6-1|many|-|TRBJ2-2
TGTGCCAGCAGTGAAGCGCTTCGGAGCACCGGGGAGCTGTTTTTT
CASSEALRSTGELFF
>TRBV19|-|TRBD2|TRBJ2-1
TGTGCCAGTAGTCCAGGACTAGCGGGATACAATGAGCAGTTCTTC
CASSPGLAGYNEQFF